These T cell receptor beta chains were read from a single sample in a study of T cell repertoires in aging, cancer and after chemotherapy. TCRdb ran MiXCR on the multiplex PCR reads and lists one entry per CDR3 protein. The sample records about 1,900 distinct CDR3 sequences, around 20% being singletons. The sequenced sample consisted of blood. These receptors came from a human donor with a solid tumor. The CDR3 runs from the conserved cysteine through the conserved F or W.

TRBJ1-6	TRBV28	CASSSPSGTGGSPLHF
TRBJ1-1	TRBV5-6	CASSFGVMMNTEAFF
TRBJ1-2	TRBV6-4	CASSDTPNYGYTF
TRBJ2-2	TRBV12-3/TRBV12-4	CASSLRQGTGELFF
TRBJ2-7	TRBV29-1	CSVEGAGGYEQYF
TRBJ2-7	TRBV19	CASRPTGMGVSYEQYF
TRBJ1-6	TRBV7-2	CASSRGGKPTLHF
TRBJ2-3	TRBV12-3/TRBV12-4	CASSSQEFDTQYF
TRBJ2-1	TRBV7-9	CASSTSPGNEQFF
TRBJ1-4	TRBV4-3	CASSQAGGVGGELFF
TRBJ2-3	TRBV12-3/TRBV12-4	CASSARTGEDSDTQYF
TRBJ2-1	TRBV5-6	CASSTGPDGQFF
TRBJ2-5	TRBV6-1	CASSGRLLGETQYF
TRBJ2-1	TRBV24-1	CATSVSSYYNEQFF
TRBJ1-4	TRBV14	CASSQVRGPNEKLFF
TRBJ2-7	TRBV20-1	CSARATTEQYF
TRBJ1-1	TRBV5-6	CASSPATVEEAFF
TRBJ1-2	TRBV6-5	CAVGGRTGGYTF
TRBJ2-2	TRBV6-5	CATWSRATGELFF
TRBJ2-5	TRBV15	CATSPTRGRGETQYF
TRBJ2-3	TRBV7-2	CASSPRTSGSDTQYF
TRBJ2-2	TRBV11-2	CASSFPWTGSVFF
TRBJ2-5	TRBV21-1	CARTLLASETQYF
TRBJ2-7	TRBV6-2/TRBV6-3	CASSYRDDYEQYF
TRBJ1-1	TRBV19	CASSIWGPDTEAFF
TRBJ1-1	TRBV20-1	CSARDAGGRTEAFF
TRBJ2-2	TRBV6-2/TRBV6-3	CASSETSPGELFF
TRBJ2-1	TRBV12-3/TRBV12-4	CASSLRLDNEQFF
TRBJ2-3	TRBV6-6	CASSYSAEAHTDTQYF
TRBJ1-1	TRBV12-3/TRBV12-4	CASSLGWPAEAFF
TRBJ2-1	TRBV18	CASSSQLENEQFF
TRBJ1-1	TRBV20-1	CSARDSADTEAFF
TRBJ1-5	TRBV19	CATTRGQTGFNQPQHF
TRBJ1-6	TRBV6-5	CASSRGTGGVSPLHF
TRBJ2-5	TRBV15	CATSSRRGLRETQYF
TRBJ1-6	TRBV27	CASSLSGTRSPLHF
TRBJ2-2	TRBV12-3/TRBV12-4	CASTMGASGELFF
TRBJ1-1	TRBV6-2/TRBV6-3	CASSYRGMNTEAFF
TRBJ2-7	TRBV20-1	CSARGRGAYEQYF
TRBJ1-6	TRBV7-2	CASSRLQDLSNSPLHF
TRBJ1-2	TRBV24-1	CATSPAGDRHGYTF
TRBJ2-1	TRBV27	CASSFRLAEYNEQFF
TRBJ1-4	TRBV6-5	CASSHGGTSYEKLFF
TRBJ2-7	TRBV13	CGRISHEQYF
TRBJ2-6	TRBV2	CASRAMTGSGANVLTF
TRBJ2-3	TRBV5-1	CASSFLAGDRNTQYF
TRBJ1-2	TRBV5-1	CASSSIPGSTSFSYGYTF
TRBJ1-5	TRBV20-1	CSARDPGGGNQPQHF
TRBJ1-3	TRBV4-2	CASSPLMGDWAGNTIYF
TRBJ2-7	TRBV19	CASSSMARDVSEQYF
TRBJ2-7	TRBV5-5	CASSLEGTASYEQYF
TRBJ2-1	TRBV20-1	CSASTASGRHNEQFF
TRBJ1-1	TRBV4-1	CASSHQDRGTEAFF
TRBJ2-7	TRBV28	CASTTTGGRNEQYF
TRBJ1-5	TRBV12-3/TRBV12-4	CASSGGTGDNQPQHF
TRBJ1-6	TRBV5-1	CASSLDPGQQSPLHF
TRBJ2-3	TRBV6-2/TRBV6-3	CASSIATSGSPSTDTQYF